The source of this T cell receptor beta chain is a study of T-cell memory formation after mild COVID-19. Overall study: In these data, TCR clusters were largely donor specific.

The trim removed 7 bases at V and 5 bases at J, leaving 10 bases unmatched. This CDR3 has 14 amino acids. CDR1 SNHLY and CDR2 FYNNEI come from the germline V gene. This clonotype was detected many times. Its matching antigen is unknown. Findings and caveats of the study: Among contracting clones, CD4+ were mainly CM/EM and CD8+ enriched in EMRA. Clonal second-wave expansions that peaked on day 37 had unconfirmed SARS-CoV-2 specificity.

5'RACE with constant-segment primers yielded barcoded, UMI-tagged TCR alpha and TCR beta cDNA libraries. TCRdb processed the 5' RACE reads anew with MiXCR; each CDR3 protein has one entry. The sample holds about 560,000 distinct CDR3 sequences; 17% are singletons and the top ten take about 8.6%. What was sequenced was PBMCs or a T cell subset sorted from them (not recorded which). V and J are TRBV2 and TRBJ2-7; 8 bases agree with TRBD2. The sequence was collected from an adult woman who had mild COVID-19 (a few samples of this study predate the infection). Cell type and time point are not known. The CDR3 spells CASILAANSNEQYF. CDR3 nucleotide sequence: TGTGCCAGCATACTAGCGGCGAACTCGAACGAGCAGTACTTC.